This is a list of T cell receptor beta chains from one sample in a study of blood T cell repertoires in COVID-19. Clones were read by immunoSEQ multiplex PCR, and TCRdb kept only the in-frame ones, dropping some. The sample consists of 200,000 to 250,000 clones, around 84% of them appearing once. Sequenced: peripheral blood. These receptors originate from a woman of 80 years or more with active or convalescent COVID-19. Each CDR3 is given with its conserved first and last residue. The D gene is left open where the match is weak. Clone size appears in some rows only: once, few, many, or a class for an expanded clone.

size	D	J	V	CDR3	DNA
-	TRBD2	TRBJ2-1	TRBV29-1	CSVGGLAGFYNEQFF	TGCAGCGTTGGCGGACTAGCGGGCTTCTACAATGAGCAGTTCTTC
-	-	TRBJ1-5	TRBV19	CASSIHRTARDNQPQHF	TGTGCCAGTAGTATCCATAGGACAGCTAGGGACAATCAGCCCCAGCATTTT
-	-	TRBJ2-1	TRBV7-3	CASSTERRGQFF	TGTGCCAGCAGCACAGAAAGGCGGGGTCAGTTCTTC
-	-	TRBJ1-3	TRBV7-2	CASSLGALGNTIYF	TGTGCCAGCAGCTTAGGGGCTTTGGGAAACACCATATATTTT
-	TRBD1	TRBJ2-3	TRBV5-1	CASSPGQGATDTQYF	TGCGCCAGCAGCCCAGGACAGGGGGCAACAGATACGCAGTATTTT
few	-	TRBJ2-5	TRBV3-1/TRBV3-2	CASSPTPSLFRGETQYF	TGTGCCAGCAGCCCGACACCTTCCCTGTTTCGGGGGGAGACCCAGTACTTC
-	-	TRBJ1-2	TRBV11-2	CASSQGRNSGDGYTF	TGTGCCAGCAGCCAGGGACGGAACTCGGGGGATGGCTACACCTTC
-	-	TRBJ1-2	TRBV3-1/TRBV3-2	CASSPRGAGYGYTF	TGTGCCAGCAGCCCCCGGGGGGCGGGCTATGGCTACACCTTC
-	TRBD2	TRBJ2-5	TRBV28	CASSLYSGLAGGLETQYF	TGTGCCAGCAGTTTATATTCCGGTCTAGCGGGGGGGTTAGAGACCCAGTACTTC
-	TRBD1	TRBJ2-2	TRBV5-1	CASSPTGAGELFF	TGCGCCAGCAGCCCGACAGGGGCCGGGGAGCTGTTTTTT
-	-	TRBJ1-1	TRBV27	CASSLRQGSATEAFF	TGTGCCAGCAGTTTGAGGCAGGGGAGCGCGACTGAAGCTTTCTTT
-	TRBD2	TRBJ2-1	TRBV5-4	CASSPRTSGGYNEQFF	TGTGCCAGCAGCCCCCGGACTAGCGGGGGCTACAATGAGCAGTTCTTC
-	TRBD2	TRBJ2-3	TRBV7-9	CASSLNSGSLADTQYF	TGTGCCAGCAGCTTGAATAGCGGGAGTTTGGCAGATACGCAGTATTTT
-	-	TRBJ2-1	TRBV6-5	CASSYRRADNEQFF	TGTGCCAGCAGTTACAGGCGGGCTGACAATGAGCAGTTCTTC
-	-	TRBJ2-3	TRBV7-9	CASTTTRPTRSFVDTQYF	TGTGCCAGCACCACTACCCGCCCGACTAGATCGTTCGTAGATACGCAGTATTTT
few	-	TRBJ1-5	TRBV9	CASSPDSSNQPQHF	TGTGCCAGCAGCCCTGACAGTAGCAATCAGCCCCAGCATTTT
-	-	TRBJ2-2	TRBV21-1	CASWGGIPGELFF	TGTGCCAGCTGGGGAGGGATCCCCGGGGAGCTGTTTTTT
-	-	TRBJ2-1	TRBV24-1	CATSDATTRDEQFF	TGTGCCACCAGTGACGCGACAACTAGGGATGAGCAGTTCTTC
-	TRBD1	TRBJ2-1	TRBV10-3	CAISAGTGNNNEQFF	TGTGCCATCAGTGCCGGGACAGGGAACAACAATGAGCAGTTCTTC
-	-	TRBJ1-6	TRBV9	CASSEDDLSPLHF	TGTGCCAGCAGCGAAGATGACTTATCACCCCTCCACTTT
few	TRBD1	TRBJ1-2	TRBV5-1	CASSLSGTGTQGAPSGYTF	TGCGCCAGCAGCCTGTCCGGGACAGGGACCCAAGGAGCCCCGAGTGGCTACACCTTC
-	-	TRBJ2-7	TRBV19	CASSMFLLYEQYF	TGTGCCAGTAGTATGTTTCTATTGTACGAGCAGTACTTC
-	-	TRBJ2-5	TRBV5-1	CASSLVGSQETQYF	TGCGCCAGCAGCTTGGTGGGGAGCCAAGAGACCCAGTACTTC
-	TRBD1	TRBJ1-5	TRBV24-1	CATSGPGQGAGKANQPQHF	TGTGCCACCAGTGGTCCGGGACAGGGGGCCGGTAAGGCCAATCAGCCCCAGCATTTT
-	-	TRBJ1-2	TRBV18	CASSPPDGKYGYTF	TGTGCCAGCTCACCACCCGACGGGAAGTATGGCTACACCTTC